The entry that follows covers one T cell receptor (beta chain) sequence. Original methodology: Amplification of reference gene primers was used by the study to estimate nucleated cell counts. The method was immunoSEQ multiplex PCR; TCRdb's version includes in-frame clones alone and lacks a portion of them. D and trimming come from the DNA, and the V and J calls and clone size come from that table. The sample contains about 230,000 clones, 65% to 90% of which appear only once. CDR3 size: 15 residues. Trimming shortened V by 2 bases and J by 8 bases, and 15 bases separated the two germline ends. The germline V gene encodes CDR1 MNHEY and CDR2 SVGAGI. This record belongs to a study of blood T cell repertoires in COVID-19.

The sample consisted of peripheral blood. V usage is TRBV6-5 and J usage is TRBJ1-4; D call uncertain. The clonotype originates from a woman aged 40 to 55 who had recovered from COVID-19. CDR3 sequence: CASSYPSGFPEKLFF. CDR3 bases: TGTGCCAGCAGTTACCCCTCCGGGTTTCCGGAAAAACTGTTTTTT.